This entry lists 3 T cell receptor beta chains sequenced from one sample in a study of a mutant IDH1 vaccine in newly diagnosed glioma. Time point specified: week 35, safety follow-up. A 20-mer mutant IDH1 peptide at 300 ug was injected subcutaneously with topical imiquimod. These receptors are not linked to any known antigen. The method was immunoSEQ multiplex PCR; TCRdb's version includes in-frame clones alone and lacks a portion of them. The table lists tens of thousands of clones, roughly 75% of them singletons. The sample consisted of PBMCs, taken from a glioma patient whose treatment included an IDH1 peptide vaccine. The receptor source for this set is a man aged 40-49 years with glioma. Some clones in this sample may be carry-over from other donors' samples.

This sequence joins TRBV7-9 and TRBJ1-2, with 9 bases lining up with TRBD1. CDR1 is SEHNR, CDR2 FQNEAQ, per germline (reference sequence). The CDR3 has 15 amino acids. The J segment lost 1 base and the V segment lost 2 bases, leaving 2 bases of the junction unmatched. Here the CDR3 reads CASSLTDRGNYGYTF. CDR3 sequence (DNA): TGTGCCAGCAGCTTAACGGACAGGGGTAACTATGGCTACACCTTC. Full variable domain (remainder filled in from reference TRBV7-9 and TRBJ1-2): DTGVSQNPRHKITKRGQNVTFRCDPISEHNRLYWYRQTLGQGPEFLTYFQNEAQLEKSRLLSDRFSAERPKGSFSTLEIQRTEQGDSAMYLCASSLTDRGNYGYTFGSGTRLTVV.

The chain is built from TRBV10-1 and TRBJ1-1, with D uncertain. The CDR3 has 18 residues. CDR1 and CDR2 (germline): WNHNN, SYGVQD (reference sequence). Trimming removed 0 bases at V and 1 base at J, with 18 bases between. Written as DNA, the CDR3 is TGCGCCAGCAGTGAGTCGGTTCTCTGGGCTGAAAAGAACACTGAAGCTTTCTTT. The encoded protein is CASSESVLWAEKNTEAFF.

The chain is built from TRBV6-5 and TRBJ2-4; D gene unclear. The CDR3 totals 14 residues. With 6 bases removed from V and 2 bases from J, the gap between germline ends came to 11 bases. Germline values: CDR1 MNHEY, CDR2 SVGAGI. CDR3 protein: CASSSLSPKNIQYF. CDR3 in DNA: TGTGCCAGCAGCTCACTAAGCCCCAAAAACATTCAGTACTTC.